Listed below are T cell receptor beta chains from one sample, sequenced in a study of identical twins. TCRdb used MiXCR to reprocess the 5' RACE reads, holding one entry per CDR3 protein. The sample yields fewer than 900,000 distinct CDR3 sequences, about 20% seen once. These data also featured in a second study, about T cells expressing NK-cell markers.

Sequencing was performed on PBMCs. All receptors derive from a woman between 18 and 29 years old in good health. Each CDR3 is given with its conserved first and last residue. Each record gives: CDR3 length, clone size, D gene, V gene, J gene, CDR3 protein, CDR3 DNA. D genes are given only for firm matches. Rows may omit the clone size; those that give it use once, few, many or a size class.

14	few	-	TRBV5-4	TRBJ2-3	CASRRITMTDTQYF	TGTGCCAGCAGACGAATTACAATGACAGATACGCAGTATTTT
14	-	-	TRBV6-1	TRBJ2-3	CATSYLTSTDTQYF	TGTGCCACGTCCTACTTGACTAGCACAGATACGCAGTATTTT
16	few	-	TRBV5-1	TRBJ2-1	CASRNPGLSSYNEQFF	TGCGCCAGCAGAAACCCGGGCCTAAGCTCCTACAATGAGCAGTTCTTC
15	few	TRBD1	TRBV27	TRBJ2-7	CASSSGTDANYEQYF	TGTGCCAGCAGTTCCGGGACAGACGCCAACTACGAGCAGTACTTC
14	few	TRBD1	TRBV5-1	TRBJ1-5	CASASGTGEQPQHF	TGCGCCAGCGCTTCAGGGACAGGGGAACAGCCCCAGCATTTT
11	-	-	TRBV12-3/TRBV12-4	TRBJ1-1	CASNLGAEAFF	TGTGCCAGCAACTTAGGGGCTGAAGCTTTCTTT
14	few	-	TRBV6-5	TRBJ1-4	CASSYGQVNEKLFF	TGTGCCAGCAGTTACGGCCAGGTTAATGAAAAACTGTTTTTT
15	few	TRBD1	TRBV27	TRBJ1-1	CASSILTGRNTEAFF	TGTGCCAGCAGTATTCTGACAGGGAGGAACACTGAAGCTTTCTTT
14	few	-	TRBV20-1	TRBJ2-7	CSAHSGGGSFEQYF	TGCAGTGCTCATTCTGGGGGGGGCTCTTTCGAGCAGTACTTC
16	-	TRBD2	TRBV10-3	TRBJ2-7	CAQTEAGLAGLYEQYF	TGTGCCCAAACTGAAGCGGGACTAGCGGGTCTCTACGAGCAGTACTTC
15	-	-	TRBV20-1	TRBJ1-3	CSAREYEGAGNTIYF	TGCAGTGCTAGAGAATACGAGGGGGCTGGAAACACCATATATTTT
11	-	-	TRBV4-2	TRBJ1-2	CASSQVELMAF	TGTGCCAGCAGCCAAGTAGAGCTGATGGCCTTC
12	few	-	TRBV20-1	TRBJ2-1	CSARDRGLRQFF	TGCAGTGCTAGAGACCGAGGACTCCGGCAGTTCTTC
15	-	-	TRBV7-3	TRBJ2-7	CASSLFAGLPYEQYF	TGTGCCAGCAGCTTATTTGCGGGGCTCCCCTACGAGCAGTACTTC
15	-	TRBD2	TRBV12-3/TRBV12-4	TRBJ2-7	CASSLVGLVTYEQYF	TGTGCCAGCAGTTTAGTCGGACTAGTTACCTACGAGCAGTACTTC
13	few	-	TRBV7-3	TRBJ2-7	CASSLSRPYEQYF	TGTGCCAGCAGCTTAAGTCGGCCCTACGAGCAGTACTTC
12	-	-	TRBV20-1	TRBJ2-5	CSARRPPETQYF	TGCAGTGCTAGACGCCCCCCAGAGACCCAGTACTTC
12	many	-	TRBV15	TRBJ1-1	CATRSWTDEAFF	TGTGCCACTCGCTCATGGACGGATGAAGCTTTCTTT
15	few	TRBD2	TRBV5-1	TRBJ2-1	CASSWGASGYNEQFF	TGCGCCAGCAGCTGGGGGGCTAGCGGGTACAATGAGCAGTTCTTC
12	-	-	TRBV20-1	TRBJ1-5	CSATRGNQPQHF	TGCAGTGCGACCAGAGGCAATCAGCCCCAGCATTTT
14	few	TRBD1	TRBV25-1	TRBJ2-7	CASSTDRGGYEQYF	TGTGCCAGCAGCACGGACAGGGGGGGCTACGAGCAGTACTTC
15	many	TRBD2	TRBV6-1	TRBJ2-3	CASSKQAGGTDTQYF	TGTGCCAGCTCCAAGCAAGCGGGGGGCACAGATACGCAGTATTTT
15	-	-	TRBV6-1	TRBJ1-6	CASTESGTFGSPLHF	TGTGCCAGCACCGAATCCGGGACGTTTGGTTCACCCCTCCACTTT
13	-	-	TRBV12-3/TRBV12-4	TRBJ1-6	CASSQDQVGALHF	TGTGCCAGCAGTCAGGACCAGGTCGGGGCCCTCCACTTT
13	-	-	TRBV12-3/TRBV12-4	TRBJ2-7	CASSLNPSYEQYF	TGTGCCAGCAGTTTAAATCCCTCCTACGAGCAGTACTTC
14	-	-	TRBV10-3	TRBJ1-2	CAISEPGTNYGYTF	TGTGCCATCAGTGAACCGGGAACTAACTATGGCTACACCTTC